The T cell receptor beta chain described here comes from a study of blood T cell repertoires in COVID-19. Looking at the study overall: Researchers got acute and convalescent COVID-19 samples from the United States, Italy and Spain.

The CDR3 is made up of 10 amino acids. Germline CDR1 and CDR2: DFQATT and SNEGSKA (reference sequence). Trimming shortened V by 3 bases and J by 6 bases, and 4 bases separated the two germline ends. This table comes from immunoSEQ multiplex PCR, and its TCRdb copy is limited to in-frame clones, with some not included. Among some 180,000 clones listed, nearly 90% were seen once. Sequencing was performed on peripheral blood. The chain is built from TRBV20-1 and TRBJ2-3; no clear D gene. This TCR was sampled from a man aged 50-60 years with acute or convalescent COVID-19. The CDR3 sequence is CSASLDTQYF. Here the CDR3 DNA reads TGCAGTGCTAGTCTGGATACGCAGTATTTT.